These 22 T cell receptor beta chains share one sample of origin, sequenced in a study of T cells in Graves' hyperthyroidism and ophthalmopathy. Amplification yielded TCR beta CDR3 regions, with RNA transcripts as the source. Researchers ran a first-round RT-PCR on the TCR CDR3 using the HTBI primer set. MiXCR, applied by TCRdb to the multiplex PCR reads, yields one record per CDR3 protein. Of hundreds of thousands of distinct CDR3 sequences listed, roughly 37% are singletons. The material sequenced was blood. The receptors shown here come from a young man with Graves' hyperthyroidism.

This clonotype has only a few counts. The V gene is TRBV29-1, the J gene TRBJ1-1; 7 bases align to TRBD1. There are 13 residues in the CDR3. J lost 2 bases, V lost 5 bases, and 5 bases had no gene match. The V gene's germline CDR1 is SQVTM and CDR2 ANQGSEA. The CDR3 sequence: CSVRRQGNTEAFF. In nucleotides, the CDR3 is TGCAGCGTTCGACGACAGGGAAACACTGAAGCTTTCTTT.

The genes are TRBV6-5 and TRBJ2-5; D is perhaps TRBD2 (5 bases). The germline gives CDR1 MNHEY, CDR2 SVGAGI. This CDR3 contains 15 residues. The V end was cut by 5 bases, the J end by 2 bases, with 15 bases between. The CDR3 region is CASSAPGRSQETQYF. The CDR3 DNA follows: TGTGCCAGCAGTGCCCCGGGAAGAAGTCAAGAGACCCAGTACTTC.

V gene TRBV20-1 combines with J gene TRBJ1-2; possible D gene TRBD1, 6 bases. V was pared by 6 bases and J by 4 bases, with 18 bases between. Germline values: CDR1 DFQATT, CDR2 SNEGSKA (reference sequence). This CDR3 region has 14 residues. CDR3 residues: CSASLGGAAYGYTF. The CDR3 bases are TGCAGTGCCTCCCTGGGGGGGGCGGCCTATGGCTACACCTTC.

This sequence joins TRBV5-1 and TRBJ2-7, with 8 bases that match TRBD1. Germline V gene sequence: CDR1 SGHRS, CDR2 YFSETQ. Unmatched junction bases numbered 5, after V lost 0 bases and J lost 3 bases. The CDR3 spans 15 residues. The DNA for the CDR3 is TGCGCCAGCAGCTTGGCCAGGGGGCTGGGCTACGAGCAGTACTTC. It specifies CASSLARGLGYEQYF.

In this sample, this clonotype turned up a few times. The chain joins TRBV2 to TRBJ1-4; no definite D call. The V end lost 4 bases, the J end lost 5 bases, and 14 bases lay between the germline ends. The CDR3 is 15 amino acids. The germline V gene has CDR1 SNHLY and CDR2 FYNNEI. As DNA, the CDR3 is TGTGCCAGCAGTGCTCTGGACGGACGAAATGAAAAACTGTTTTTT. Amino acids: CASSALDGRNEKLFF.

As regards this clonotype: Just one base apart from a much larger clone, this may be a read error. V and J are TRBV6-1 and TRBJ1-2; TRBD1 aligns across 7 bases. V lost 3 bases to trimming and J lost 8 bases; unmatched junction nucleotides: 6. Germline CDR1 reads MNHNS; CDR2 reads SASEGT. This CDR3 region has 13 residues. CDR3 sequence: CASSDRQGGGYTF. CDR3 nucleotide sequence: TGTGCCAGCAGTGACCGACAGGGAGGAGGCTACACCTTC.

This clonotype was observed many times. V is TRBV20-1 and J is TRBJ1-5, with no clear D. CDR1 DFQATT and CDR2 SNEGSKA come from the germline V gene (reference sequence). The CDR3 totals 12 residues. In DNA, the CDR3 is TGCAGGCCGAAGGTAGTGAGGCAGCCCCAGCATTTT. Protein sequence: CRPKVVRQPQHF.

This clonotype was found a few times. This sequence joins TRBV20-1 and TRBJ2-7; possible D gene TRBD1, 5 bases. The CDR3 runs 14 residues. The ends were cut back, 0 bases at V and 0 bases at J, with 9 bases in the middle. Germline loops: CDR1 DFQATT, CDR2 SNEGSKA (reference sequence). CDR3 nucleotides: TGCAGTGCTAGAGATCAGGGCAGCTCCTACGAGCAGTACTTC. Its protein product is CSARDQGSSYEQYF.

V and J are TRBV7-9 and TRBJ2-7; 8 bases agree with TRBD1. The CDR3 runs to 13 residues. V lost 2 bases and J lost 7; bases outside the gene matches: 4. Germline V CDR1 and CDR2: SEHNR, FQNEAQ (reference sequence). CDR3 in amino acids: CASSLRDRGEQYF. The DNA for the CDR3 is TGTGCCAGCAGCTTACGAGACAGGGGTGAGCAGTACTTC.

V usage is TRBV9 and J usage is TRBJ2-7; D may be TRBD2 (7 bases). The V gene's germline CDR1 is SGDLS and CDR2 YYNGEE. V shed 0 bases and J shed 2 bases, with 12 bases lying between them. This CDR3 is built from 15 residues. The CDR3 spells CASSVEGGVAYEQYF. The CDR3 DNA reads TGTGCCAGCAGCGTAGAGGGGGGGGTCGCCTACGAGCAGTACTTC.

This clonotype was observed at least ten times. The chain is built from TRBV5-1 and TRBJ1-5, with D hard to call. CDR1 is SGHRS and CDR2 is YFSETQ in the germline V gene. This CDR3 has 13 residues. V dropped 0 bases and J dropped 7 bases, with 8 bases sitting between them. The CDR3 reads CASSLVPGQPQHF. CDR3 nucleotides: TGCGCCAGCAGCTTGGTTCCCGGACAGCCCCAGCATTTT.

This clonotype was seen a few times. This chain links TRBV5-6 with TRBJ1-5; tentative D call: TRBD1 (6 bases). CDR1 and CDR2 (germline): SGHDT, YYEEEE. The CDR3 extends over 16 amino acids. Trimming pared 0 bases from V and 0 bases from J, leaving 10 bases between. Here the CDR3 reads CASSLDPGASNQPQHF. In DNA form, the CDR3 reads TGTGCCAGCAGCTTGGATCCAGGGGCTAGCAATCAGCCCCAGCATTTT.

This clonotype has a count of ten or more. V is TRBV24-1 and J is TRBJ1-3; D remains unclear. Deletions cut 4 bases from V and 3 bases from J, with 15 bases between. This CDR3 is 16 amino acids long. Germline-derived CDR1 and CDR2 are KGHDR and SFDVKD. The CDR3 bases are TGTGCCACCAGTGACCCCGGCGATATGGATGGAAACACCATATATTTT. Its protein product is CATSDPGDMDGNTIYF.

This sequence joins TRBV19 and TRBJ1-3; D unresolved. Germline CDR1 reads LNHDA; CDR2 reads SQIVND (reference sequence). The CDR3 spans 14 residues. Trimming shortened V by 8 bases and J by 0 bases, and 11 bases separated the two germline ends. CDR3 loop: CASAEVASGNTIYF. In DNA form, the CDR3 reads TGTGCCAGTGCCGAAGTAGCCTCTGGAAACACCATATATTTT.

The V gene is TRBV29-1, the J gene TRBJ1-2, with 7 bases identical to TRBD1. There are 13 residues in the CDR3. CDR1 and CDR2 from the germline V gene are SQVTM and ANQGSEA. V lost 5 bases, J lost 6 bases, and 9 bases stayed unmatched. In DNA form, the CDR3 reads TGCAGCGTTCGACAGGGAGGTATCGATGGCTACACCTTC. Translated, it gives CSVRQGGIDGYTF.

In its sample, this clonotype was seen many times. The rearrangement uses TRBV9 and TRBJ1-5; the match to TRBD1 covers 7 bases. The CDR3 totals 14 residues. CDR1 SGDLS and CDR2 YYNGEE come from the germline V gene. The junction had 2 bases not matched to a gene; V was cut back by 0 bases and J by 5 bases. The CDR3 reads CASSVGDRHQPQHF. CDR3 in DNA: TGTGCCAGCAGCGTAGGGGACAGACATCAGCCCCAGCATTTT.

The V and J genes are TRBV29-1 and TRBJ1-4; D is undetermined. Trimming removed 6 bases from V and 8 bases from J, with 16 bases in between. Germline V gene sequence: CDR1 SQVTM, CDR2 ANQGSEA. The CDR3 sequence is 13 residues long. The CDR3 protein is CSVKEGLREKLFF. CDR3 sequence (DNA): TGCAGCGTGAAGGAGGGTCTTAGGGAAAAACTGTTTTTT.

In this sample, this clonotype turned up once. V usage is TRBV29-1 and J usage is TRBJ1-1, with D unresolved. Germline lookup yields CDR1 SQVTM and CDR2 ANQGSEA. This CDR3 region has 11 residues. The V gene lost 8 bases and the J gene lost 4 bases, with 11 bases spanning the gap. The CDR3 DNA is TGCAGCTCCTACGGGGTCACTGAAGCTTTCTTT. It encodes CSSYGVTEAFF.

This clonotype was seen a handful of times. The chain uses TRBV2 and TRBJ2-2; D may correspond to TRBD1 or TRBD2 (5 bases each). The V gene lost 6 bases and the J gene lost 4 bases, with 18 bases spanning the gap. Germline CDR1 is SNHLY and CDR2 is FYNNEI. This CDR3 has 16 residues. This CDR3 reads CASSPRREAATGELFF. CDR3 bases: TGTGCCAGCAGCCCCCGCAGGGAAGCGGCCACCGGGGAGCTGTTTTTT.

Only a few counts were recorded for this clonotype. J is TRBJ1-2 and V is TRBV12-3 or TRBV12-4; TRBD1 agrees at 8 bases. V was pared by 4 bases and J by 4 bases, with 11 bases of the junction left unmatched. This CDR3 has 16 amino acids. CDR3 sequence reads: CASSSGQGGTSYGYTF. CDR3 sequence (DNA): TGTGCCAGCAGTTCAGGACAGGGAGGGACGAGCTATGGCTACACCTTC.

The chain uses TRBV29-1 and TRBJ2-5; TRBD2 is a possible D gene (5 bases). This CDR3 comprises 16 residues. The V end lost 7 bases, the J end lost 1 base, and 22 bases lay between the germline ends. The germline V gene encodes CDR1 SQVTM and CDR2 ANQGSEA. The CDR3: CSARRGDGHGQETQYF. The CDR3 DNA is TGCAGCGCCCGACGGGGAGATGGGCACGGCCAAGAGACCCAGTACTTC.

This clonotype appeared a few times. A much larger clone lies a single base off, so this may be a read error. CDR3 loop: CASSQQSSGVNVLTF. The CDR3 DNA reads as TGTGCCAGCAGCCAACAGAGCTCTGGGGTCAACGTCCTGACTTTC. The chain recombines TRBV5-5 with TRBJ2-6; D ambiguous. CDR1 is SGHKS, CDR2 YYEKEE, per germline (reference sequence). This CDR3 spans 15 amino acids.